These T cell receptor beta chains were read from a single sample in a study of CD8 T cells in Susac syndrome. TCRdb re-derived calls from the immunoSEQ multiplex PCR reads in MiXCR, one entry per CDR3 protein. The sample has 170,000 or so distinct CDR3 sequences; about 96% are singletons. The sequenced sample was CD4+ T cells from PBMCs. These receptors were collected from a human donor with Susac syndrome. CDR3s include the opening cysteine and the closing phenylalanine or tryptophan. The D gene is left open where the match is weak. Expanded clones are given a class, and other clones once, few, many or no size at all.

V	size	J	D	CDR3	DNA
TRBV5-8	once	TRBJ1-5	-	CASSPQYSNQPQHF	TGTGCCAGCAGCCCTCAGTATAGCAATCAGCCCCAGCATTTT
TRBV13	-	TRBJ1-1	-	CASSFSRTEAFF	TGTGCCAGCAGCTTTAGCAGGACTGAAGCTTTCTTT
TRBV27	once	TRBJ2-1	-	CASWFLDSNNEQFF	TGTGCCAGCTGGTTCCTTGACTCTAACAATGAGCAGTTCTTC
TRBV7-8	-	TRBJ2-3	TRBD2	CASSSSGLTTDTQYF	TGTGCCAGCAGCTCTAGCGGACTAACCACAGATACGCAGTATTTT
TRBV18	-	TRBJ1-1	-	CASSPPSGRYEAFF	TGTGCCAGCTCACCACCTTCTGGCAGATATGAAGCTTTCTTT
TRBV7-9	once	TRBJ2-1	-	CASSPEVSWGHNEQFF	TGTGCCAGCAGCCCAGAGGTCTCGTGGGGACACAATGAGCAGTTCTTC
TRBV11-2	-	TRBJ1-2	-	CASSSIRREDGYTF	TGTGCCAGCAGCTCTATCAGGAGGGAGGATGGCTACACCTTC
TRBV7-8	-	TRBJ1-1	-	CASRGGRARDTEAFF	TGTGCCAGCCGCGGTGGAAGGGCCAGGGACACTGAAGCTTTCTTT
TRBV12-3/TRBV12-4	-	TRBJ2-1	-	CASSLTVRTYNEQFF	TGTGCCAGCAGTTTAACTGTCCGCACCTACAATGAGCAGTTCTTC
TRBV7-9	-	TRBJ2-6	-	CASNFGANVLTF	TGTGCCAGCAACTTCGGGGCCAACGTCCTGACTTTC
TRBV29-1	-	TRBJ1-2	-	CSVERAGLANYGYTF	TGCAGCGTTGAACGGGCAGGCCTAGCTAACTATGGCTACACCTTC
TRBV7-2	-	TRBJ2-3	TRBD2	CATRLAGAPDTQYF	TGTGCCACCCGACTAGCGGGAGCCCCGGATACGCAGTATTTT
TRBV11-2	-	TRBJ2-5	TRBD2	CASSSPRSGSRETQYF	TGTGCCAGCAGCTCTCCCCGAAGCGGGAGCAGAGAGACCCAGTACTTC
TRBV6-2/TRBV6-3	once	TRBJ2-5	-	CASSLTPQETQYF	TGTGCCAGCAGTCTGACACCCCAAGAGACCCAGTACTTC
TRBV29-1	-	TRBJ1-5	TRBD1	CSIRTGGVGQPQHF	TGCAGCATAAGAACAGGGGGCGTAGGGCAGCCCCAGCATTTT
TRBV4-3	once	TRBJ1-6	-	CASSQDLALGSPLHF	TGCGCCAGCAGCCAAGATCTTGCGCTCGGTTCACCCCTCCACTTT
TRBV15	-	TRBJ2-5	-	CATRAGGRETQYF	TGTGCCACCAGAGCAGGGGGGAGGGAGACCCAGTACTTC
TRBV28	-	TRBJ2-7	-	CASSLQQGREQYF	TGTGCCAGCAGTTTACAACAGGGCCGCGAGCAGTACTTC
TRBV6-1	-	TRBJ1-2	-	CAGSVSTNYGYTF	TGTGCCGGATCCGTCAGCACTAACTATGGCTACACCTTC